This TCR beta chain was sequenced during a study of blood T cells in healthy people across ages. Germline lookup yields CDR1 MNHEY and CDR2 SMNVEV (reference sequence). This CDR3 spans 14 amino acids. V trimming: 8 bases; J trimming: 0 bases; junction bases outside the gene matches: 5. Researchers report isolating at least 7 million PBMCs per sample. With respect to this clonotype: The antigen remains undetermined.

Study results and limitations: Observed TCR beta diversity per million T cells went down as age went up. This fall followed a roughly linear course with age.

With a J-beta primer mix and a sample-barcoded 5' primer, a second PCR ran 7 to 11 cycles. TCRdb recomputed calls from the 5' RACE reads with MiXCR, one row per CDR3 protein. Seen here are 850,000 to 1,000,000 distinct CDR3 sequences, around 48% observed once, and the top ten hold 10% to 15%. Sequencing was performed on blood. This chain joins TRBV27 and TRBJ2-7; 9 bases are shared with TRBD1. This TCR derives from a young man in good health. The CDR3 is CASHRTGVSYEQYF. CDR3 nucleotides: TGTGCCAGCCACCGGACAGGGGTCTCCTACGAGCAGTACTTC.